These 22 T cell receptor beta chains were all obtained from the same sample, sequenced in a study of shared clonotypes between healthy human individuals. The assay was immunoSEQ multiplex PCR, and TCRdb's table has in-frame clones only and misses some. Of approximately 2.3 million clones in the sample, about 92% were seen once. Sequencing used naive CD4+ T cells from PBMCs. The subset here: CD45RA+ positively selected. These receptors came from a man younger than 30 in good health. Some clones in this sample may be carry-over from other donors' samples.

The chain employs TRBV28 and TRBJ2-1, with D perhaps matching TRBD2 (5 bases). Trimming stripped 3 bases from V and 12 bases from J, with 12 bases between. Per the germline V gene, CDR1 is MDHEN and CDR2 is SYDVKM. This CDR3 is 12 amino acids long. This CDR3 reads CASSFSSPVQFF. The CDR3 region has the DNA TGTGCCAGCAGTTTCTCTAGCCCTGTGCAGTTCTTC.

The chain employs TRBV5-4 and TRBJ1-3, with D uncertain. Trimming took off 0 bases at V and 3 bases at J, with 7 bases between the two ends. This CDR3 has 14 amino acids. Germline CDR1 is SGHNT and CDR2 is YYREEE (reference sequence). CDR3 DNA sequence: TGTGCCAGCAGCTTGGCGGGCCTTGGAAACACCATATATTTT. Translation: CASSLAGLGNTIYF.

A word on this clone: This sample includes further DNA sequences coding for the same CDR3. CDR3 sequence: CASSVGAGDYGYTF. In DNA, the CDR3 is TGTGCCAGCAGCGTAGGGGCAGGGGACTATGGCTACACCTTC. The chain employs TRBV9 and TRBJ1-2; a possible D gene is TRBD1 (6 bases). This CDR3 comprises 14 residues. Between the trimmed V and J ends, which lost 0 bases and 3 bases, there was a span of 9 bases. Germline V CDR1 and CDR2: SGDLS, YYNGEE. The variable domain in full, completed from reference TRBV9 and TRBJ1-2, reads DSGVTQTPKHLITATGQRVTLRCSPRSGDLSVYWYQQSLDQGLQFLIQYYNGEERAKGNILERFSAQQFPDLHSELNLSSLELGDSALYFCASSVGAGDYGYTFGSGTRLTVV.

The chain carries TRBV5-1 and TRBJ2-7, with TRBD1 matching 7 bases. CDR3 length: 16 residues. The germline V gene encodes CDR1 SGHRS and CDR2 YFSETQ. V lost 3 bases, J lost 4 bases, and 13 bases stayed unmatched. DNA of the CDR3: TGCGCCAGCAGCTGGATCGAGGGGGCGCTCCCATACGAGCAGTACTTC. It specifies CASSWIEGALPYEQYF. Based on the CDR3 plus reference TRBV5-1 and TRBJ2-7, the full variable domain is KAGVTQTPRYLIKTRGQQVTLSCSPISGHRSVSWYQQTPGQGLQFLFEYFSETQRNKGNFPGRFSGRQFSNSRSEMNVSTLELGDSALYLCASSWIEGALPYEQYFGPGTRLTVT.

The V and J genes are TRBV4-1 and TRBJ2-1; TRBD2 aligns across 11 bases. V shed 5 bases, J shed 6 bases, and the junction held 15 bases outside the gene matches. The germline V gene encodes CDR1 MGHRA and CDR2 YSYEKL. This CDR3 comprises 18 residues. The CDR3 DNA is TGCGCCAGCAGCAAGGGGCGGGGTAGCGGGAGGGCTGTCAATGAGCAGTTCTTC. Encoded protein: CASSKGRGSGRAVNEQFF.

The rearrangement uses TRBV14 and TRBJ1-3; no definite D call. V shed 3 bases and J shed 0 bases, with 12 bases lying between them. The germline CDR1 and CDR2 sequences are SGHDN and FVKESK. There are 16 residues in the CDR3. CDR3 region: CASSHAGAVSGNTIYF. The CDR3 DNA reads TGTGCCAGCAGCCACGCGGGAGCGGTCTCTGGAAACACCATATATTTT. Full variable domain (rest looked up from reference TRBV14 and TRBJ1-3): EAGVTQFPSHSVIEKGQTVTLRCDPISGHDNLYWYRRVMGKEIKFLLHFVKESKQDESGMPNNRFLAERTGGTYSTLKVQPAELEDSGVYFCASSHAGAVSGNTIYFGEGSWLTVV.

The genes are TRBV29-1 and TRBJ1-2; 9 positions match TRBD1. Germline V gives CDR1 SQVTM, CDR2 ANQGSEA. The CDR3 totals 13 residues. J lost 4 bases, V lost 4 bases, and 4 bases had no gene match. DNA for the CDR3: TGCAGCGTTGTGGGACAGGGCTTCTATGGCTACACCTTC. It specifies CSVVGQGFYGYTF.

V usage is TRBV7-2 and J usage is TRBJ1-5, with D possibly being TRBD1 (5 bases). From germline, CDR1 is SGHTA and CDR2 FQGNSA. Between the trimmed V and J ends, which lost 4 bases and 5 bases, there was a span of 21 bases. The CDR3 spans 17 residues. CDR3 sequence reads: CASSSGPGTGMYQPQHF. The CDR3 DNA sequence: TGTGCCAGCAGCTCGGGTCCCGGGACGGGGATGTATCAGCCCCAGCATTTT.

The V call is TRBV7-2, the J call TRBJ2-7; D gene ambiguous. This CDR3 spans 15 amino acids. V was shortened by 2 bases and J by 2 bases, with 13 bases between the two germline ends. CDR1 is SGHTA, CDR2 FQGNSA, per germline. The chain's CDR3 is CASSLHRGATYEQYF. The CDR3 DNA reads TGTGCCAGCAGCTTACATCGCGGAGCCACCTACGAGCAGTACTTC.

The V and J genes are TRBV27 and TRBJ1-2; 8 bases line up with TRBD1. J lost 4 bases, V lost 3 bases, and 7 bases had no gene match. The CDR3 has 15 amino acids. From germline, CDR1 is MNHEY and CDR2 SMNVEV (reference sequence). CDR3 sequence reads: CASSFSGGAGYGYTF. The CDR3 DNA reads as TGTGCCAGCAGTTTTTCAGGGGGCGCAGGCTATGGCTACACCTTC.

To note about this clone: This CDR3 is also generated by other DNA sequences in the sample. The chain carries TRBV5-5 and TRBJ2-7, with a tentative D call TRBD1 (5 bases). V was shortened by 0 bases and J by 4 bases, with 11 bases between the two germline ends. The germline V gene has CDR1 SGHKS and CDR2 YYEKEE (reference sequence). This CDR3 is built from 14 residues. CDR3: CASSLGQGPYEQYF. CDR3 bases: TGTGCCAGCAGCTTGGGGCAGGGCCCTTACGAGCAGTACTTC.

In DNA form, the CDR3 reads TGTGCCAGCAGCGTAGTCGACAGGCCGACAGAGACCCAGTACTTC. Its translation: CASSVVDRPTETQYF. The V call is TRBV9, the J call TRBJ2-5, with a possible D match to TRBD1 (6 bases). Between the trimmed V and J ends, which lost 0 bases and 4 bases, there was a span of 13 bases. The germline V gene has CDR1 SGDLS and CDR2 YYNGEE. The length of the CDR3 is 15 residues.

This clone was seen a few times. The same CDR3 can be traced to other DNA sequences in this sample. The rearrangement joins TRBV18 to TRBJ2-7; D is undetermined. The CDR3 is 11 residues long. V lost 6 bases, J lost 1 base, and 4 bases lay in between. In germline, CDR1 is KGHSH, CDR2 LQKENI. In DNA form, the CDR3 reads TGTGCCAGCTCCCAATCCTACGAGCAGTACTTC. Encoded protein: CASSQSYEQYF.

V usage is TRBV29-1 and J usage is TRBJ2-1, with a possible D match to TRBD2 (7 bases). Trimming took 6 bases from V and 8 from J, leaving 23 bases between them. The CDR3 sequence is 15 residues long. Germline V gene sequence: CDR1 SQVTM, CDR2 ANQGSEA. This CDR3 reads CSVGLQGWGRDEQFF. The CDR3, as DNA: TGCAGCGTGGGACTACAGGGTTGGGGTCGGGATGAGCAGTTCTTC.

The rearrangement links TRBV28 to TRBJ2-7; D gene uncertain. The germline V gene encodes CDR1 MDHEN and CDR2 SYDVKM. The CDR3 covers 17 residues. V shed 2 bases and J shed 5 bases, with 22 bases lying between them. CDR3 coding DNA: TGTGCCAGCAGTTTAGGTGGCACCGGGTCCTTTACCCACGAGCAGTACTTC. This sequence encodes CASSLGGTGSFTHEQYF.

This clone appeared a single time. CDR3 in amino acids: CASSRQGATDTQYF. CDR3 bases: TGTGCCAGCAGTCGACAGGGGGCCACAGATACGCAGTATTTT. The rearrangement joins TRBV28 to TRBJ2-3, with TRBD1 matching 10 bases. Per the germline V gene, CDR1 is MDHEN and CDR2 is SYDVKM. V dropped 5 bases and J dropped 2; count of bases not matched to a gene: 1. This CDR3 spans 14 amino acids.

The V gene is TRBV7-3, the J gene TRBJ2-5; possibly TRBD1 for D (6 bases). The V end was cut by 5 bases, the J end by 1 base, with 8 bases between. This CDR3 spans 13 amino acids. The germline V gene encodes CDR1 SGHTA and CDR2 FQGTGA. The CDR3 DNA sequence: TGTGCCAGCAGCCGGACAGCCCAAGAGACCCAGTACTTC. This encodes CASSRTAQETQYF.

This clone was observed a single time. The V gene is TRBV5-1, the J gene TRBJ2-7; 11 nucleotides align to TRBD2. The trim removed 1 base at V and 0 bases at J, leaving 6 bases unmatched. The length of the CDR3 is 17 residues. From germline, CDR1 is SGHRS and CDR2 YFSETQ. CDR3 loop: CASSLTAGTSGSYEQYF. In nucleotides, the CDR3 is TGCGCCAGCAGCTTGACGGCCGGGACTAGCGGCTCCTACGAGCAGTACTTC.

V is TRBV11-2 and J is TRBJ2-3; D is unresolved. Trimming took 1 base from V and 0 from J, leaving 14 bases between them. The CDR3 sequence is 17 residues long. Germline CDR1 reads SGHAT; CDR2 reads FQNNGV. The DNA of the CDR3 is TGTGCCAGCAGCTTAGTAGTCGGCCGATCTAGCACAGATACGCAGTATTTT. As protein: CASSLVVGRSSTDTQYF.

As for this clone: This same CDR3 is encoded by further DNA sequences in the sample. This chain uses TRBV5-1 with TRBJ2-3; a possible D gene is TRBD1 (6 bases). The germline V gene encodes CDR1 SGHRS and CDR2 YFSETQ. The CDR3 length is 14 residues. V lost 4 bases to trimming and J lost 2 bases, with 11 bases between them. DNA of the CDR3: TGCGCCAGCAGCCTAGGACAGACCACAGATACGCAGTATTTT. It translates to CASSLGQTTDTQYF.

The V and J genes are TRBV29-1 and TRBJ1-3; D is undetermined. The CDR3 loop spans 14 amino acids. V gave up 4 bases and J gave up 0 bases, with 10 bases separating them. CDR1 is SQVTM and CDR2 is ANQGSEA in the germline V gene. CDR3 in DNA: TGCAGCGTTGGAAGGGTGTCCTCTGGAAACACCATATATTTT. The encoded protein is CSVGRVSSGNTIYF.

With respect to this clone: The same CDR3 also results from other DNA sequences found in this sample. The chain joins TRBV28 to TRBJ2-2, with TRBD2 matching over 7 bases. Germline values: CDR1 MDHEN, CDR2 SYDVKM. This CDR3 is built from 14 residues. V dropped 7 bases and J dropped 2; count of bases not matched to a gene: 4. CDR3 loop: CASKTSLNTGELFF. The CDR3 bases are TGTGCCAGCAAGACTAGCCTTAACACCGGGGAGCTGTTTTTT.